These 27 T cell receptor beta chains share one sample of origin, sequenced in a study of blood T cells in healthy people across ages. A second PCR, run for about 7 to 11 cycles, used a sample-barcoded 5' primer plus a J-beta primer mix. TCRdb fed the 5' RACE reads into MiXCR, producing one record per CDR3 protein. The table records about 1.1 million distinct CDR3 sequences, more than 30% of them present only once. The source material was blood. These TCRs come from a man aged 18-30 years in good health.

This CDR3 reads CSAGAGWESPLHF. The CDR3 DNA sequence: TGCAGTGCCGGTGCGGGATGGGAGTCACCCCTCCACTTT. V is TRBV20-1 and J is TRBJ1-6; no definite D call. This CDR3 contains 13 residues. V lost 6 bases and J 10 bases, leaving 16 bases between the germline ends. Looked up from germline, CDR1 is DFQATT and CDR2 is SNEGSKA (reference sequence).

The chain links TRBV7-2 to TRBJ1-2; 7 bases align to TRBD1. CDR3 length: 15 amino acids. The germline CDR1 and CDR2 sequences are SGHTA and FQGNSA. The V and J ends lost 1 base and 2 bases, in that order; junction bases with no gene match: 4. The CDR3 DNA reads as TGTGCCAGCAGCTTAGAGGCAGGGGGAAACTATGGCTACACCTTC. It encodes CASSLEAGGNYGYTF.

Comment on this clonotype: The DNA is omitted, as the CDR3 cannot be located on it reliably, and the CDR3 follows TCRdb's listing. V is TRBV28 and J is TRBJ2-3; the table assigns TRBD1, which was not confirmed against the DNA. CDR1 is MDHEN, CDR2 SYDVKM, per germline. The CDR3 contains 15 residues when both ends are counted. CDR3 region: CASSLERDRGDTQYF.

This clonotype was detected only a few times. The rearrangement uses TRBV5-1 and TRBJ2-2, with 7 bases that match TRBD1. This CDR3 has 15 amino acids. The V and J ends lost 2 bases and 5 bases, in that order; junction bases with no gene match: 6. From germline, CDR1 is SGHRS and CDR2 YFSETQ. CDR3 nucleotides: TGCGCCAGCAGCTTACGGACAGGCGGAACCGGGGAGCTGTTTTTT. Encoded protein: CASSLRTGGTGELFF.

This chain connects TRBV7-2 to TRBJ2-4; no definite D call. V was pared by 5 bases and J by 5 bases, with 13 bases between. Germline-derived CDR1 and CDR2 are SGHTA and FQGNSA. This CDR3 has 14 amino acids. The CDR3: CASSHNYGENIQYF. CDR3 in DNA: TGTGCCAGCAGCCATAACTATGGGGAAAACATTCAGTACTTC.

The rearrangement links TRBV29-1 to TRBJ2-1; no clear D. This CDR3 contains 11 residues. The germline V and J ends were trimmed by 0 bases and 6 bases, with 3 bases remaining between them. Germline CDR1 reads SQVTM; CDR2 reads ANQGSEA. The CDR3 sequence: CSVEDPNEQFF. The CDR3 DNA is TGCAGCGTTGAAGATCCCAATGAGCAGTTCTTC.

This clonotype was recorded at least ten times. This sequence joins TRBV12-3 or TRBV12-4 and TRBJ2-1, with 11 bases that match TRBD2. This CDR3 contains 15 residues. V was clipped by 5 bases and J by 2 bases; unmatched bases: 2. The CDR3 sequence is CASSLLAGAYNEQFF. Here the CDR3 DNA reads TGTGCCAGCAGTCTACTAGCGGGGGCCTACAATGAGCAGTTCTTC.

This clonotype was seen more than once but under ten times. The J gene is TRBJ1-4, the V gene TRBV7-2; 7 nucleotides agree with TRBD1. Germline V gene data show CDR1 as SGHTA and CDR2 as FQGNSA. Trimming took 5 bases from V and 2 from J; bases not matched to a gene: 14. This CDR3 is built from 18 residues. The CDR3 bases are TGTGCCAGCAGCCTAACAGGGGCGTGGGATGGCACTAATGAAAAACTGTTTTTT. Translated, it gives CASSLTGAWDGTNEKLFF.

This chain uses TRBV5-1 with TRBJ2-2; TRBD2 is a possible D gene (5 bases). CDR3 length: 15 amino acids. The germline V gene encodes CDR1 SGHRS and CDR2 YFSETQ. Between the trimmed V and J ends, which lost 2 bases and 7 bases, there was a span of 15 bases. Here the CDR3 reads CASSLSARDGGELFF. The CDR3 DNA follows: TGCGCCAGCAGCTTAAGTGCGAGGGATGGCGGGGAGCTGTTTTTT. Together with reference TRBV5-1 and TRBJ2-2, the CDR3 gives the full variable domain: KAGVTQTPRYLIKTRGQQVTLSCSPISGHRSVSWYQQTPGQGLQFLFEYFSETQRNKGNFPGRFSGRQFSNSRSEMNVSTLELGDSALYLCASSLSARDGGELFFGEGSRLTVL.

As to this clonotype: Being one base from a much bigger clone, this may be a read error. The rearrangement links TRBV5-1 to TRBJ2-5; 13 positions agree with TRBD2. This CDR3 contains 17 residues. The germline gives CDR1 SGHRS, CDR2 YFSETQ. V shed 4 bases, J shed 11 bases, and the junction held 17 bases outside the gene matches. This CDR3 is CASSIIGLAGDYNEQYF. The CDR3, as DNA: TGCGCCAGCAGCATTATAGGACTAGCGGGGGACTACAATGAGCAGTACTTC.

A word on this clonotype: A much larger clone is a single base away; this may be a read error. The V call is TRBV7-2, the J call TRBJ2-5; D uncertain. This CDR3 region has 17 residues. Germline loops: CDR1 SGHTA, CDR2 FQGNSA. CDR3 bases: TGTGCCAACAGCTTAGTGAACGGAAGGGTATTTGCGGAGACCCAGTACTTC. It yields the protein CANSLVNGRVFAETQYF.

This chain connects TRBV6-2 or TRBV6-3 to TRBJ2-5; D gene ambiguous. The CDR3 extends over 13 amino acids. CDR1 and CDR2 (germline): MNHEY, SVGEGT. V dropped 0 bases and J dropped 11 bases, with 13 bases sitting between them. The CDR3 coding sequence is TGTGCCAGCAGTTACTCTCGTTCTGGTGAGCAGTACTTC. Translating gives CASSYSRSGEQYF.

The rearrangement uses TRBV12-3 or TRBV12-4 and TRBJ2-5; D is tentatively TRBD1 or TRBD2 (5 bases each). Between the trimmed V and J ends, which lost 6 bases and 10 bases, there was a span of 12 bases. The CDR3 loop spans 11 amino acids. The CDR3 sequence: CASSNRGDQYF. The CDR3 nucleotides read TGTGCCAGCAGCAACCGAGGGGACCAGTACTTC.

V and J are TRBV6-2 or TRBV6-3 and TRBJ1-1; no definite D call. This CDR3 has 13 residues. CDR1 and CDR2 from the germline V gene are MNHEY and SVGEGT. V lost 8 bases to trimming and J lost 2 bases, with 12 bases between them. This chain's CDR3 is CASGYHRNTEAFF. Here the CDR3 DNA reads TGTGCCAGCGGATATCATAGAAACACTGAAGCTTTCTTT.

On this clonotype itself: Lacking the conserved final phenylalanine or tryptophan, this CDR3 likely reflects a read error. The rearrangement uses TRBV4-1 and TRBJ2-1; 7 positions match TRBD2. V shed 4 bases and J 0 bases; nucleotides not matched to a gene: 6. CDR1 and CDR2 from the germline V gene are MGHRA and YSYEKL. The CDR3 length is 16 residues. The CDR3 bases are TGCGCCAGCAGCCTTCGGGGGGAAAACTCCTACAATGAGCAGTTCTAC. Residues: CASSLRGENSYNEQFY.

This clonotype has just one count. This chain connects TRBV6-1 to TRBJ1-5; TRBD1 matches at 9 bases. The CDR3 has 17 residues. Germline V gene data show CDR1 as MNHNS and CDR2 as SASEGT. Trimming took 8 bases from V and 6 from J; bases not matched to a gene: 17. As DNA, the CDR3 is TGTGCCAGCGGCGAATCACCGGGACAGGGAATTCGTCAGCCCCAGCATTTT. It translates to CASGESPGQGIRQPQHF.

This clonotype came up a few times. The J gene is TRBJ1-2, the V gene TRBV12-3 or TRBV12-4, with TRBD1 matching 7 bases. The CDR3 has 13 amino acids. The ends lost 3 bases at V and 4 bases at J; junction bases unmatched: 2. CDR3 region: CASSFRQGYGYTF. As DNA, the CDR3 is TGTGCCAGCAGTTTCCGACAGGGCTATGGCTACACCTTC.

CDR3 region: CASSADGEDSYTF. The CDR3 nucleotides read TGTGCCAGCAGTGCCGACGGCGAGGATAGCTACACCTTC. The rearrangement uses TRBV2 and TRBJ1-2; D unclear. The CDR3 consists of 13 residues. With 4 bases removed from V and 9 bases from J, the gap between germline ends came to 15 bases. Germline-derived CDR1 and CDR2 are SNHLY and FYNNEI.

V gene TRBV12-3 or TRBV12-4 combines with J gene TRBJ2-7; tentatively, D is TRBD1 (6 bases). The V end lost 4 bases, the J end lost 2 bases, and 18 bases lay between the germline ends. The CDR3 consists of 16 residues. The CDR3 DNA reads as TGTGCCAGCAGTTCAAGGGCAGGGGTGGGGACCTACGAGCAGTACTTC. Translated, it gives CASSSRAGVGTYEQYF.

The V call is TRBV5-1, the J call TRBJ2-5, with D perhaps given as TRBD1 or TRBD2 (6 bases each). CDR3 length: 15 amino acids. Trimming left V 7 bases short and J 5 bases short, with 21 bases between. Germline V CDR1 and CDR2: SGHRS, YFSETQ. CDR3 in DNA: TGCGCCAGCGGCGGTAGGGGGGCTCATACGGAGACCCAGTACTTC. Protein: CASGGRGAHTETQYF.

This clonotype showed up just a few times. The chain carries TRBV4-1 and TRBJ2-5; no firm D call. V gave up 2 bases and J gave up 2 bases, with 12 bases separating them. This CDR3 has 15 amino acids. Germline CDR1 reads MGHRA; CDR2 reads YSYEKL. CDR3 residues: CASSQIAVGQETQYF. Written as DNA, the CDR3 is TGCGCCAGCAGCCAAATCGCAGTCGGTCAAGAGACCCAGTACTTC.

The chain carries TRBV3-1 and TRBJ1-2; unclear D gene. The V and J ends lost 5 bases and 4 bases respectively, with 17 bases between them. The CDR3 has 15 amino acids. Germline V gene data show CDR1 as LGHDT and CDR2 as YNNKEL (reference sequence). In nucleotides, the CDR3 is TGTGCCAGCAGCTCCCCGGACCCTTCCTCCTATGGCTACACCTTC. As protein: CASSSPDPSSYGYTF.

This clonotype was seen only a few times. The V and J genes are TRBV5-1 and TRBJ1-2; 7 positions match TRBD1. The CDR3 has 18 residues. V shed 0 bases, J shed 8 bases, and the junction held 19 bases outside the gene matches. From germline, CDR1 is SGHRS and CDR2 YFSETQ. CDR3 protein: CASSLGSPGQKNLVGYTF. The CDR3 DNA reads TGCGCCAGCAGCTTGGGTTCTCCGGGACAGAAGAATTTGGTGGGCTACACCTTC.

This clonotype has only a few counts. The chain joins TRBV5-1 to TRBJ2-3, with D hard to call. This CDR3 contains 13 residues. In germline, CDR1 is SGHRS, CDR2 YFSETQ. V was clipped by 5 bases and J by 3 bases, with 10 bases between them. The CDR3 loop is CASSLQTTDTQYF. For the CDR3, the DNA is TGCGCCAGCAGTTTGCAAACAACAGATACGCAGTATTTT. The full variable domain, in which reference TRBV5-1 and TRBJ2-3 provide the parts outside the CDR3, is KAGVTQTPRYLIKTRGQQVTLSCSPISGHRSVSWYQQTPGQGLQFLFEYFSETQRNKGNFPGRFSGRQFSNSRSEMNVSTLELGDSALYLCASSLQTTDTQYFGPGTRLTVL.

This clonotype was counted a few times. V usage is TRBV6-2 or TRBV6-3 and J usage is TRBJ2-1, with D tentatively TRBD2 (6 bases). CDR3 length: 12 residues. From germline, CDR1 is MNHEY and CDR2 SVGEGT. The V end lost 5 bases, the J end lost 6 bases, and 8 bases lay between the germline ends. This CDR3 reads CASSILANEQFF. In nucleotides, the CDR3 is TGTGCCAGCAGTATACTAGCCAATGAGCAGTTCTTC.

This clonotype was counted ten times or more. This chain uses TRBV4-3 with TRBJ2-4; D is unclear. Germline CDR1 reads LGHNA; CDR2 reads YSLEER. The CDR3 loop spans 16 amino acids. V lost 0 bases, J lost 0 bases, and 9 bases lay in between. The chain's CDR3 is CASSQDVGEAKNIQYF. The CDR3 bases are TGCGCCAGCAGCCAAGATGTGGGCGAAGCCAAAAACATTCAGTACTTC.

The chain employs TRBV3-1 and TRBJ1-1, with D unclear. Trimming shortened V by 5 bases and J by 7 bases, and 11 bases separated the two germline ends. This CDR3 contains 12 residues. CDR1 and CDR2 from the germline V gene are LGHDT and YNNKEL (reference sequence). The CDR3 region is CASSSNPGEAFF. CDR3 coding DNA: TGTGCCAGCAGCTCAAACCCCGGTGAAGCTTTCTTT.